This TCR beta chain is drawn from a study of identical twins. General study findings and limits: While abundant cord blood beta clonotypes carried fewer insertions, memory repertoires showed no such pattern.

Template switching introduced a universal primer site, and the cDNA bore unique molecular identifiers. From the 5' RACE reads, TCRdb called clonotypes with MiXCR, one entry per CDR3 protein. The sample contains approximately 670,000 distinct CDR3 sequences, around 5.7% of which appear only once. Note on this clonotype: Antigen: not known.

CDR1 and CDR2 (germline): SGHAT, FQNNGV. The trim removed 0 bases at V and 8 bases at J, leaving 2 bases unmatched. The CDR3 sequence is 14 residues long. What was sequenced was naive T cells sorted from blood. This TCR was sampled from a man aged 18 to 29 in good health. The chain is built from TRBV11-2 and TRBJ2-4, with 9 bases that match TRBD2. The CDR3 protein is CASSLDSGSDIQYF. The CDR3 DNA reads TGTGCCAGCAGCTTAGATAGCGGGAGTGACATTCAGTACTTC. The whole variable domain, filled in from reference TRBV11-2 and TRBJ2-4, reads EAGVAQSPRYKIIEKRQSVAFWCNPISGHATLYWYQQILGQGPKLLIQFQNNGVVDDSQLPKDRFSAERLKGVDSTLKIQPAKLEDSAVYLCASSLDSGSDIQYFGAGTRLSVL.